Following are 17 T cell receptor beta chains from one sample sequenced in a study of tumor and adjacent non-tumor tissue in lung cancer. This sample's RNA came from whole unsorted tissue. A modified ARM-PCR protocol with three rounds of nested PCR amplified TCRbeta. MiXCR, run by TCRdb on the multiplex PCR reads, gives a single entry per CDR3 protein. There are fewer than 120,000 distinct CDR3 sequences in the sample; over 75% occur only once, and approximately 22% lies in the top ten. Sequencing input: lung tumor tissue. The receptors shown here come from a man aged 65 to 79 with non-small cell lung cancer.

With regard to this clonotype: This may arise from a read error, as a much more abundant clone is one base away. The V call is TRBV20-1, the J call TRBJ2-1; the D is unclear. The length of the CDR3 is 15 residues. Germline CDR1 reads DFQATT; CDR2 reads SNEGSKA (reference sequence). The CDR3 nucleotides read TGCAGTGTTAGAGACCCCGCCCGGACCAGCAATGAGCAGTTCTTC. It specifies CSVRDPARTSNEQFF.

The genes are TRBV20-1 and TRBJ2-3; 7 bases match TRBD2. The CDR3 is 12 residues long. V dropped 6 bases and J dropped 12; count of bases not matched to a gene: 12. CDR1 DFQATT and CDR2 SNEGSKA come from the germline V gene (reference sequence). The CDR3 loop reads CSAGRGIETQYF. The DNA for the CDR3 is TGCAGTGCGGGGCGGGGGATCGAGACCCAGTATTTT.

About this clonotype itself: Compared with germline, one end of the junction differs, possibly owing to a read error. The chain recombines TRBV12-3 or TRBV12-4 with TRBJ1-2; possibly TRBD1 for D (5 bases). The length of the CDR3 is 15 residues. The CDR3 nucleotides are TGTGCCAGTAGTTTAAATTTTCAGGGCCACTATGGCTACACCTTC. This encodes CASSLNFQGHYGYTF.

A note on this clonotype: The junction and the germline gene differ at one end; a read error may be behind it. The chain combines TRBV11-3 with TRBJ2-7; possible D gene TRBD1, 6 bases. The CDR3 spans 14 residues. From germline, CDR1 is SGHNT and CDR2 YENEEA. The CDR3 loop is CARSLDGTLGEQYF. CDR3 nucleotide sequence: TGTGCCAGAAGCTTGGATGGGACACTAGGAGAGCAGTACTTC. Complete variable domain (other parts from reference TRBV11-3 and TRBJ2-7): EAGVVQSPRYKIIEKKQPVAFWCNPISGHNTLYWYLQNLGQGPELLIRYENEEAVDDSQLPKDRFSAERLKGVDSTLKIQPAELGDSAVYLCARSLDGTLGEQYFGPGTRLTVT.

Details on this clonotype: This may be a read error: a much more frequent sequence differs by one nucleotide. The CDR3 nucleotides are TGTGCCAGCAGCGTCAAACAGGGGGATAACTATAGCAACACCTTC. It specifies CASSVKQGDNYSNTF. The chain joins TRBV7-9 to TRBJ1-2, with TRBD1 identical over 8 bases. With 5 bases clipped from V and 12 bases from J, the junction kept 17 bases outside the gene matches. Germline-derived CDR1 and CDR2 are SEHNR and FQNEAQ (reference sequence). The CDR3 sequence is 15 residues long.

A word on this clonotype: A clone one base away is much larger, so this may be a read error. The rearrangement uses TRBV7-9 and TRBJ1-1; D perhaps matches TRBD1 (6 bases). The CDR3 spans 12 residues. Germline CDR1 is SEHNR and CDR2 is FQNEAQ (reference sequence). CDR3 protein: CASSHREFEALF. CDR3 bases: TGTGCCAGCAGTCACAGGGAATTTGAAGCTTTATTT.

J is TRBJ1-4 and V is TRBV11-2; D uncertain. CDR1 and CDR2 (germline): SGHAT, FQNNGV. The CDR3 is made up of 13 amino acids. CDR3 coding DNA: TGTGTCGGCAGCTTGGTCAGAGGAGGAAAACTGTTTTTT. Translation: CVGSLVRGGKLFF.

With regard to this clonotype: This clone may be a read error of a much larger clone one base away. The rearrangement joins TRBV5-4 to TRBJ1-5, with D maybe TRBD1 (5 bases). Germline values: CDR1 SGHNT, CDR2 YYREEE (reference sequence). There are 14 residues in the CDR3. The CDR3 DNA is TGTGCCGGCAGCCTGCAGGGCCGCAATCAGCCCCAGCATTTT. Its protein is CAGSLQGRNQPQHF.

The sample holds many counts of this clonotype. The chain carries TRBV6-8 and TRBJ2-2, with D uncertain. The V and J ends lost 5 bases and 1 base respectively, with 14 bases between them. The CDR3 contains 16 residues. CDR1 is MNHGY and CDR2 is SAAAGT in the germline V gene. The CDR3 DNA follows: TGTGCCAGCAGTCGGTCCGAGACCATGAACACCGGGGAGCTGTTTTTT. Its translation is CASSRSETMNTGELFF.

Regarding this clonotype: The germline gene is not matched at one end of the junction; a read error may be the cause. The rearrangement uses TRBV12-3 or TRBV12-4 and TRBJ2-1; 11 bases line up with TRBD2. CDR3 size: 15 residues. CDR3 protein: CASRTSGTFYSEQSF. In DNA, the CDR3 is TGTGCCAGCAGGACTAGCGGGACGTTCTACAGTGAGCAGTCCTTC.

In the case of this clonotype: A junction boundary mismatches the germline segment, possibly from a read error. V gene TRBV28 combines with J gene TRBJ2-2, with D perhaps matching TRBD1 or TRBD2 (6 bases each). This CDR3 spans 16 amino acids. CDR1 and CDR2 (germline): MDHEN, SYDVKM. The chain's CDR3 is CASSGLAWDNTGELFF. CDR3 nucleotide sequence: TGTGCCAGCAGTGGGCTAGCGTGGGACAACACCGGGGAGCTGTTCTTT.

Of note for this clonotype: A junction boundary mismatches the germline segment, possibly from a read error. This chain connects TRBV4-1 to TRBJ2-5, with TRBD2 identical over 14 bases. The germline V gene has CDR1 MGHRA and CDR2 YSYEKL. The CDR3 is made up of 16 amino acids. The CDR3 loop reads CVSSQLGLAGVETQYF. The CDR3 nucleotides read TGCGTCAGCAGCCAATTGGGACTAGCGGGAGTTGAGACCCAATATTTC.

Concerning this clonotype itself: The junction differs from germline at one of its ends, possibly a read error. CDR3: CVSNFWEHGELFF. The CDR3 bases are TGTGTCAGCAACTTTTGGGAACACGGGGAGCTGTTTTTT. The chain carries TRBV7-9 and TRBJ2-2; D is undetermined. CDR1 and CDR2 from the germline V gene are SEHNR and FQNEAQ (reference sequence). The CDR3 sequence is 13 residues long.

This clonotype was detected only a few times. This sequence may be a read error, since a much larger clone differs from it by one base. The chain is built from TRBV11-2 and TRBJ2-2; no firm D call. The CDR3 extends over 14 amino acids. V lost 0 bases and J lost 3, with 5 bases in between. Germline V gene data show CDR1 as SGHAT and CDR2 as FQNNGV. CDR3 sequence reads: CASSLESDTGELFF. The CDR3 DNA sequence: TGTGCCAGCAGCTTAGAGTCGGACACCGGGGAGCTGTTTTTT.

About this clonotype itself: Being one base from a much bigger clone, this may be a read error. The chain carries TRBV7-9 and TRBJ2-5; no definite D call. This CDR3 has 14 amino acids. Germline CDR1 is SEHNR and CDR2 is FQNEAQ (reference sequence). The ends were cut back, 5 bases at V and 5 bases at J, with 15 bases in the middle. CDR3 loop: CASSPRRSHETQYF. DNA for the CDR3: TGTGCCAGCAGCCCGCGGCGGAGCCATGAGACCCAGTACTTC.

As concerns this clonotype: Compared with germline, one end of the junction differs, possibly owing to a read error. The chain uses TRBV11-2 and TRBJ2-6; unclear D gene. Germline CDR1 and CDR2: SGHAT and FQNNGV. The CDR3 consists of 13 residues. Here the CDR3 reads CASSLVLANLLTF. In DNA form, the CDR3 reads TGTGCCAGCAGCTTAGTGTTGGCCAACCTCCTGACATTC.

As regards this clonotype: A junction boundary mismatches the germline segment, possibly from a read error. V usage is TRBV20-1 and J usage is TRBJ2-1, with a weak D call TRBD2 (5 bases). Germline V gene sequence: CDR1 DFQATT, CDR2 SNEGSKA (reference sequence). The CDR3 has 16 amino acids. The CDR3 coding sequence is TGCAATGCTAAAGGTGCTCGGGCGGGCTCCTACAGTGAGCAGTTCTTC. Translation gives CNAKGARAGSYSEQFF.